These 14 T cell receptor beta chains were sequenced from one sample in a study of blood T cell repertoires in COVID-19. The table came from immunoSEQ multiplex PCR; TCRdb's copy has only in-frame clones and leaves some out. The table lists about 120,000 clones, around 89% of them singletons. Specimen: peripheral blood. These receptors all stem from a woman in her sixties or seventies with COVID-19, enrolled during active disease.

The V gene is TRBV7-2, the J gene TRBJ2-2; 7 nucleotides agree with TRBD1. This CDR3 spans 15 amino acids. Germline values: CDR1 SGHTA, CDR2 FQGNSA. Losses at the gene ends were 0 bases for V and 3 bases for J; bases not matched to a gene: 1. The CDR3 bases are TGTGCCAGCAGCTTAGCGGGGACAGACACCGGGGAGCTGTTTTTT. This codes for CASSLAGTDTGELFF.

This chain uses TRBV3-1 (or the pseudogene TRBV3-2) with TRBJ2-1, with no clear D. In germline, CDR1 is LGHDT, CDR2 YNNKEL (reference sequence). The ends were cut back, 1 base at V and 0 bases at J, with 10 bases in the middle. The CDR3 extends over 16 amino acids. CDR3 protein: CASSQGQKSSYNEQFF. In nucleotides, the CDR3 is TGTGCCAGCAGCCAAGGACAAAAGAGCTCCTACAATGAGCAGTTCTTC.

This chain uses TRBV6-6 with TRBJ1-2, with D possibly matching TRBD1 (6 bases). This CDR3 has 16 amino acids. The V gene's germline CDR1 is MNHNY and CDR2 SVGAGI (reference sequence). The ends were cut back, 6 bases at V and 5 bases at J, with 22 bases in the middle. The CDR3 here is CASRGRGGPSRYGYTF. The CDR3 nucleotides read TGTGCCAGCAGGGGAAGGGGGGGGCCCTCGCGTTATGGCTACACCTTC.

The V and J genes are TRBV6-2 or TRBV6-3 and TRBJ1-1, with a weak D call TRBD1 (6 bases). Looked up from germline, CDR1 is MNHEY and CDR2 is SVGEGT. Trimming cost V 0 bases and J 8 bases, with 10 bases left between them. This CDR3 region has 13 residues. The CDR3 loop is CASSYSYQGEAFF. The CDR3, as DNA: TGTGCCAGCAGTTACTCATATCAGGGGGAAGCTTTCTTT.

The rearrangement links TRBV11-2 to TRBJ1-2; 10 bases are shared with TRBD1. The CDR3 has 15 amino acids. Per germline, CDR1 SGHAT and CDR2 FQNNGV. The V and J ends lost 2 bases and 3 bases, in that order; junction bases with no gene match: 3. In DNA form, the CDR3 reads TGTGCCAGCAGCTTAACTGGACAGGGGGACTATGGCTACACCTTC. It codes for CASSLTGQGDYGYTF.

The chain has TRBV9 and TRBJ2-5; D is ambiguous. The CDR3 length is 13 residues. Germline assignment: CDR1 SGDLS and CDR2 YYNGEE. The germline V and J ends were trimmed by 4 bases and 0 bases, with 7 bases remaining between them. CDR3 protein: CASSLSYQETQYF. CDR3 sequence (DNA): TGTGCCAGCAGCCTCTCGTACCAAGAGACCCAGTACTTC.

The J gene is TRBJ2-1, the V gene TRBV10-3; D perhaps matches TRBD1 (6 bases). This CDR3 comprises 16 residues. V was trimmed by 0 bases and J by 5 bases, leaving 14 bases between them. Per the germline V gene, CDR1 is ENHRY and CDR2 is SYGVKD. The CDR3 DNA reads TGTGCCATCAGTGAGTCGGGTGACAGGACCAACAATGAGCAGTTCTTC. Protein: CAISESGDRTNNEQFF.

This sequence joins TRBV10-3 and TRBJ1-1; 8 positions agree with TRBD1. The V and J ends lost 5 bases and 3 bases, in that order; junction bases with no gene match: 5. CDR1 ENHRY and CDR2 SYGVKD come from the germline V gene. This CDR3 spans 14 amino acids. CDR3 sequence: CAISIQGADTEAFF. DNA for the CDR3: TGTGCCATCAGTATTCAGGGGGCAGACACTGAAGCTTTCTTT.

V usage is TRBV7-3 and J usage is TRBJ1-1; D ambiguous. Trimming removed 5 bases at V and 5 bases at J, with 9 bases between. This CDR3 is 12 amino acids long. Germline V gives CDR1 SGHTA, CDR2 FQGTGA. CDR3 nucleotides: TGTGCCAGCAGCCCTTTCGAGACTGAAGCTTTCTTT. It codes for CASSPFETEAFF.

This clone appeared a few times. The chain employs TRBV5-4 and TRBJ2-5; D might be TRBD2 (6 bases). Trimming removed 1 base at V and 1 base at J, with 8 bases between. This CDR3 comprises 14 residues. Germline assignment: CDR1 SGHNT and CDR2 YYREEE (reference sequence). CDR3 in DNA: TGTGCCAGCAGCTTGCGGGGGACCCAAGAGACCCAGTACTTC. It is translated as CASSLRGTQETQYF.

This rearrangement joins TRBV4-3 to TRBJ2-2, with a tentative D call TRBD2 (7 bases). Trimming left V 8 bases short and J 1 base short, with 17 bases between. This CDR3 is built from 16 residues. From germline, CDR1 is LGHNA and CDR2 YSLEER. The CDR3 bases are TGCGCCAGCCGAAAGAGGGGGGGGCGGAACACCGGGGAGCTGTTTTTT. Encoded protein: CASRKRGGRNTGELFF.

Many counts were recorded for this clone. The CDR3, as DNA: TGTGCCAGCAGTTACGGTGACAGGTTCTCCTACGAGCAGTACTTC. Translation: CASSYGDRFSYEQYF. V and J are TRBV6-5 and TRBJ2-7; the D gene is possibly TRBD1 (6 bases). This CDR3 has 15 amino acids. Germline V gene data show CDR1 as MNHEY and CDR2 as SVGAGI. V lost 2 bases and J lost 0, with 11 bases in between.

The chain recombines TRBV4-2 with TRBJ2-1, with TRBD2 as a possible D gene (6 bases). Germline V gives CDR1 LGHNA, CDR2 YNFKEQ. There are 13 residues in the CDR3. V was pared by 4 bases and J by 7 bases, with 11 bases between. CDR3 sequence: CASSLSAGNEQFF. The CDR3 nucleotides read TGTGCCAGCAGCCTTAGCGCGGGAAATGAGCAGTTCTTC.

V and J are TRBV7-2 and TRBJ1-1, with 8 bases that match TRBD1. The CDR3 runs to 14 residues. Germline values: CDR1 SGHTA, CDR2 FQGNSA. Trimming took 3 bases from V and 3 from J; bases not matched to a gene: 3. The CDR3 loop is CASSFRQGYTEAFF. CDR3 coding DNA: TGTGCCAGCAGCTTCCGACAGGGGTACACTGAAGCTTTCTTT.